These T cell receptor beta chains were read from a single sample in a study of siplizumab effects on memory and regulatory T cells. Profiled with immunoSEQ multiplex PCR; TCRdb holds only in-frame clones, not every one. The table shows around 100,000 clones, with about 93% occurring only once. The sample taken for sequencing was non-Treg CD4+ T cells sorted from blood. The receptor source for this set is a human donor in good health. The CDR3 runs from the conserved cysteine through the conserved F or W. Fields, in order: J gene, D gene, clone size, V gene, CDR3 DNA, CDR3 protein. The D gene is left open where the match is weak. Part of the rows lack a size; the others show once, few, many or a class for expanded clones.

TRBJ2-7,.,.,TRBV4-1,TGCGCCAGCAGCCAAGGGGCCAGGGGATCGGGCGAGCAGTACTTC,CASSQGARGSGEQYF
TRBJ2-3,.,.,TRBV30,TGTGCCTCCAGGTTAGGGGGAGGTCATACGCAGTATTTT,CASRLGGGHTQYF
TRBJ2-3,.,.,TRBV19,TGTGCCAGTAGTATAGGCAGATTAAGCACAGATACGCAGTATTTT,CASSIGRLSTDTQYF
TRBJ2-6,.,.,TRBV7-8,TGTGCCGTACGCTCTGGGGCCAACGTCCTGACTTTC,CAVRSGANVLTF
TRBJ2-5,TRBD2,.,TRBV7-3,TGTGCCAGCAGCGTCGCTAGCGGTGTAGAGACCCAGTACTTC,CASSVASGVETQYF
TRBJ2-3,.,.,TRBV1,TGCACCAGCAGCCAACCCGGGGGGGCCACAGATACGCAGTATTTT,CTSSQPGGATDTQYF
TRBJ1-5,.,.,TRBV6-5,TGTGCCAGCAGTTCCACAAATCAGCCCCAGCATTTT,CASSSTNQPQHF
TRBJ1-1,.,.,TRBV7-6,TGTGCCAGCAGCTTTGGAGGGGGCACTGAAGCTTTCTTT,CASSFGGGTEAFF
TRBJ2-7,TRBD2,.,TRBV7-8,TGTGCCAGCAGCTTAGGACTAGCGGGAGCCTACGAGCAGTACTTC,CASSLGLAGAYEQYF
TRBJ1-1,TRBD1,.,TRBV5-1,TGCGCCAGCAGCATCGACAGGGGCTGGAACACTGAAGCTTTCTTT,CASSIDRGWNTEAFF
TRBJ2-3,TRBD1,.,TRBV29-1,TGCAGCGTTAAGACAGGGGGCGTCGCAGATACGCAGTATTTT,CSVKTGGVADTQYF
TRBJ2-5,TRBD2,.,TRBV7-9,TGTGCCAGCAGCTTAGGGACTAGCGGGAGGCCTGGAGAGACCCAGTACTTC,CASSLGTSGRPGETQYF
TRBJ1-2,.,.,TRBV11-3,TGTGCCAGCAGCGAAACTAACTATGGCTACACCTTC,CASSETNYGYTF
TRBJ1-4,.,.,TRBV6-1,TGTGCCAGCACCATCGACAGGAGGACTAATGAAAAACTGTTTTTT,CASTIDRRTNEKLFF
TRBJ2-2,.,.,TRBV6-5,TGTGCCAGCAGTTCCCATACACTATCGGGCACCGGGGAGCTGTTTTTT,CASSSHTLSGTGELFF
TRBJ1-2,TRBD1,.,TRBV18,TGTGCCAGCTCACCACCGACAGGGGTCGGCTACACCTTC,CASSPPTGVGYTF
TRBJ1-1,.,.,TRBV14,TGTGCCAGCAGCCCTCATCGGGGGGCTATCACTGAAGCTTTCTTT,CASSPHRGAITEAFF
TRBJ1-2,TRBD1,.,TRBV5-6,TGTGCCAGCAGCCCCCCGACAGGGACCGGCGACGGCTACACCTTC,CASSPPTGTGDGYTF
TRBJ1-6,TRBD1,.,TRBV2,TGTGCCAGCAGTACAAATTGGGACAGGGGGAATTCACCCCTCCACTTT,CASSTNWDRGNSPLHF
TRBJ1-2,.,once,TRBV5-5,TGTGCCAGCAGCTTGTCTCTGGGGGCGGGCTATGGCTACACCTTC,CASSLSLGAGYGYTF
TRBJ2-2,.,.,TRBV2,TGTGCCAGCAGCGCTTCTGCTAGCGTCGGGGAGCTGTTTTTT,CASSASASVGELFF
TRBJ1-3,.,.,TRBV10-2,TGCGCCAGCAGACCTACCGGGATCTCTGGAAACACCATATATTTT,CASRPTGISGNTIYF
TRBJ1-5,TRBD1,.,TRBV5-8,TGTGCCAGCAGCTTGTGGGGACAGGGCAATCAGCCCCAGCATTTT,CASSLWGQGNQPQHF
TRBJ1-1,.,once,TRBV7-9,TGTGCCAGCAGCTTTCAGGGAATGGTGGACACTGAAGCTTTCTTT,CASSFQGMVDTEAFF
TRBJ2-3,.,.,TRBV2,TGTGCCAGCAAGGTTTCAGGGATTAGCACAGATACGCAGTATTTT,CASKVSGISTDTQYF
TRBJ2-2,.,once,TRBV5-1,TGCGCCAGCAGCTTGGCCGGAGGGAGCAGCACCGGGGAGCTGTTTTTT,CASSLAGGSSTGELFF
TRBJ1-3,TRBD1,once,TRBV4-2,TGTGCCAGCAGCCAAGTTCCAGGGGGCTCTGGAAACACCATATATTTT,CASSQVPGGSGNTIYF
TRBJ2-7,TRBD2,.,TRBV19,TGTGCCAGTAGAGAGCGGACTAGCGGGAGAACCGAGCAGTACTTC,CASRERTSGRTEQYF
TRBJ2-2,.,.,TRBV9,TGTGCCAGCAGCGTAGCTCAGGGCGCGGGCACCGGGGAGCTGTTTTTT,CASSVAQGAGTGELFF
TRBJ1-2,.,.,TRBV6-6,TGTGCCAGCAGTTACCTCGAGGGTTCGGCCTATGGCTACACCTTC,CASSYLEGSAYGYTF
TRBJ2-1,.,few,TRBV11-1,TGTGCCAGCAGCTTCGGGCAGGGAGACTACAATGAGCAGTTCTTC,CASSFGQGDYNEQFF
TRBJ2-1,TRBD2,.,TRBV9,TGTGCCAGCAGCGTGGGACTAGCGGGAGCGAACAATGAGCAGTTCTTC,CASSVGLAGANNEQFF
TRBJ1-4,TRBD1,.,TRBV10-3,TGTGCCATCAGTGGCACAGGGGATGGAAAACTGTTTTTT,CAISGTGDGKLFF
TRBJ2-7,.,.,TRBV7-9,TGTGCCAGCAGCTTAGAGGGCCTTCACGAGCAGTACTTC,CASSLEGLHEQYF
TRBJ2-5,.,once,TRBV5-6,TGTGCCAGCAGCTTGTCAACAGAGAACCTCCTAGAGACCCAGTACTTC,CASSLSTENLLETQYF
TRBJ2-3,TRBD1,.,TRBV11-2,TGTGCCAGCAGCTTAGATGACGGACAGGGGTTAGATACGCAGTATTTT,CASSLDDGQGLDTQYF
TRBJ2-7,.,.,TRBV10-3,TGTGCCATCAGTGAGAGCGCGGCCTACGAGCAGTACTTC,CAISESAAYEQYF
TRBJ2-1,TRBD2,.,TRBV5-1,TGCGCCAGCAGCCTAGGGGGACTAGCGGGAAATGAGCAGTTCTTC,CASSLGGLAGNEQFF
TRBJ2-5,TRBD2,.,TRBV30,TGTGCCTGGAGTGTCGGACTAGCGGGGCGACAAGAGACCCAGTACTTC,CAWSVGLAGRQETQYF
TRBJ2-5,.,.,TRBV14,TGTGCCAGCAGCCAATTGGGCCCCGAGACCCAGTACTTC,CASSQLGPETQYF
TRBJ1-1,.,.,TRBV6-1,TGTGCCAGCATACAGACAGCCAAGACTGAAGCTTTCTTT,CASIQTAKTEAFF
TRBJ2-1,.,.,TRBV30,TGTGCCTGGAGTGTAGGAGGCAATGCTGAGCAGTTCTTC,CAWSVGGNAEQFF
TRBJ1-1,.,.,TRBV30,TGTGCCTGGAGTGTTCTTAAGACTGAAGCTTTCTTT,CAWSVLKTEAFF
TRBJ1-2,.,.,TRBV30,TGTGCCTGGAGTGTGGCTCGGAACTATGGCTACACCTTC,CAWSVARNYGYTF
TRBJ1-1,.,.,TRBV4-2,TGTGCCAGCAGCCGCGCCCAAGGGGGAAACACTGAAGCTTTCTTT,CASSRAQGGNTEAFF
TRBJ1-2,.,.,TRBV5-1,TGCGCCAGCAGCTTACCGGAGGGCTATGGCTACACCTTC,CASSLPEGYGYTF
TRBJ1-4,TRBD1,once,TRBV5-5,TGTGCCAGCAGCTTTCAGGGGGCGGCCGATGAAAAACTGTTTTTT,CASSFQGAADEKLFF
TRBJ2-2,.,.,TRBV2,TGTGCCAGCAGCTCGGGGGACACCGGGGAGCTGTTTTTT,CASSSGDTGELFF
TRBJ2-3,.,.,TRBV5-1,TGCGCCAGCAGCTTGGCCCGGGGCACAGATACGCAGTATTTT,CASSLARGTDTQYF
TRBJ1-5,TRBD1,.,TRBV30,TGTGCCTGGAGTACGGGACAGGGGGCTCAGCCCCAGCATTTT,CAWSTGQGAQPQHF
TRBJ2-5,.,.,TRBV18,TGTGCCAGCTCACCAACCGCCGGGCTGGAGACCCAGTACTTC,CASSPTAGLETQYF
TRBJ2-3,.,.,TRBV9,TGTGCCAGCAGCACCGGAATGTCAGATACGCAGTATTTT,CASSTGMSDTQYF